A single sample gave rise to the 2 T cell receptor beta chains below, sequenced in a study of cytomegalovirus exposure and HLA in healthy donors. The PCR was carried out with 60 Vbeta primers and 13 Jbeta primers. Generated by immunoSEQ multiplex PCR, the TCRdb table keeps only in-frame clones and is missing some. The sample gives roughly 140,000 clones, around 80% of which show up once; 1.2% is in the top ten. Sequencing input: PBMCs. The receptor source for this set is a female donor in good health and CMV-seronegative.

This chain connects TRBV5-6 to TRBJ2-7, with 7 bases that match TRBD2. The V and J ends lost 2 bases and 6 bases, in that order; junction bases with no gene match: 8. Germline V lookup: CDR1 SGHDT, CDR2 YYEEEE. This CDR3 has 14 amino acids. CDR3 protein: CASSFGLVDSEQYF. The DNA of the CDR3 is TGTGCCAGCAGCTTCGGACTAGTGGATTCCGAGCAGTACTTC.

This clone is categorized as medium-sized. V is TRBV9 and J is TRBJ2-6; maybe TRBD1 (6 bases). CDR3 length equals 17 residues. Trimming stripped 0 bases from V and 0 bases from J, with 10 bases between. CDR1 and CDR2 (germline): SGDLS, YYNGEE. The CDR3 spells CASSVETGSSGANVLTF. The CDR3 DNA is TGTGCCAGCAGCGTAGAGACAGGAAGCTCTGGGGCCAACGTCCTGACTTTC.